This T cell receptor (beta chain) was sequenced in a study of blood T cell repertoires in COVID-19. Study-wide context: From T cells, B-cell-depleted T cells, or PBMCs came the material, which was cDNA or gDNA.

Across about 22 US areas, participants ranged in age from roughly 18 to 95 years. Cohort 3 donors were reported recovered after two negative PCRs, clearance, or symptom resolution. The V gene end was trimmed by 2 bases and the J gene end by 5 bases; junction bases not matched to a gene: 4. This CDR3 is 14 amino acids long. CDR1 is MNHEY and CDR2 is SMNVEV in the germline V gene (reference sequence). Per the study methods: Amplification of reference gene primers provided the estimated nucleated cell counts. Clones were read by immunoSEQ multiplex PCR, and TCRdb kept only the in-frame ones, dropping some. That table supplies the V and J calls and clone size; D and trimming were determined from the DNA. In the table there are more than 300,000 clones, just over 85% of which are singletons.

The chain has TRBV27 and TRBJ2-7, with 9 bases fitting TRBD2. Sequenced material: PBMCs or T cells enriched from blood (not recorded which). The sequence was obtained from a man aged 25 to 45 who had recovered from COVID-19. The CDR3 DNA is TGTGCCAGCAGTTTAGCGGGAGGGCCCAACGAGCAGTACTTC. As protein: CASSLAGGPNEQYF.